This T cell receptor beta chain is from a study of post-analysis software for immune sequencing data. Germline assignment: CDR1 KGHSH and CDR2 LQKENI. The CDR3 totals 17 residues. Deletions cut 7 bases from V and 0 bases from J, with 18 bases between. Study conclusions and caveats: Those with multiple sclerosis, the patient group, showed significantly lower normalized Chao1 diversity than controls. Elevated frequency relative to controls characterized four or five TRBV segments in patients, TRBV5-6, TRBV5-1 and TRBV20-1 among them. By F measure, strong co-clustering occurred among samples prepared in the same batch.

The library was made from cDNA and included unique molecular identifiers. TCRdb passed the PCR reads through MiXCR, listing each CDR3 protein once. There are roughly 800,000 distinct CDR3 sequences in the sample; about 57% occur only once, and approximately 4.5% lies in the top ten. A note on this clonotype: Its antigen is as yet unknown.

The chain is built from TRBV18 and TRBJ1-4; D uncertain. Sequenced material: blood. The TCR was taken from a girl under 18 with multiple sclerosis. CDR3 sequence (DNA): TGTGCCAGCTTCTCCTCGTACGACACAGCAACTAATGAAAAACTGTTTTTT. Its translation: CASFSSYDTATNEKLFF.